This is a list of T cell receptor beta chains from one sample in a study of post-analysis software for immune sequencing data. TCRdb called the PCR reads again in MiXCR, with one record for every CDR3 protein. The data show about 460,000 distinct CDR3 sequences, with over 35% seen just once and 9.5% to 13% held by the top ten. The sample taken for sequencing was blood. Receptors were obtained from a girl aged 5 to 17 with multiple sclerosis. The CDR3 runs from the conserved cysteine through the conserved F or W. Each record gives: J gene, clone size, D gene, V gene, CDR3 DNA, CDR3 protein. D genes are given only for firm matches. Some rows have no size entry. The others give once, few or many, or a class for an expanded clone.

TRBJ2-1	few	TRBD2	TRBV20-1	TGCAGTGCTAGCCCCGGATCTAGCGGGAACGATGAGCAGTTCTTC	CSASPGSSGNDEQFF
TRBJ2-7	NA	TRBD1	TRBV6-2/TRBV6-3	TGTGCCAGCAGTACAACCGGATCGGGACAGGCCTACGAGCAGTACTTC	CASSTTGSGQAYEQYF
TRBJ2-4	NA	NA	TRBV6-2/TRBV6-3	TGTGCCAGCAGTTACGATGGGTATGGGGCCAAAAACATTCAGTACTTC	CASSYDGYGAKNIQYF
TRBJ2-1	NA	NA	TRBV3-1	TGTGCCAGCAGCCAAGCTGGCAGGGCCTCCTACAATGAGCAGTTCTTC	CASSQAGRASYNEQFF
TRBJ1-1	few	NA	TRBV29-1	TGCAGCGTTGAGATACCCGGGACCGTAGAAGCTTTCTTT	CSVEIPGTVEAFF
TRBJ2-1	NA	NA	TRBV5-5	TGTGCCAGCAGCTTGGCCTGGGACGGGGGTGATGAGCAGTTCTTC	CASSLAWDGGDEQFF
TRBJ2-1	NA	TRBD1	TRBV7-9	TGTGCCAGCAGCTTATTCCAGGGGGACAATGAGCAGTTCTTC	CASSLFQGDNEQFF
TRBJ2-7	NA	TRBD2	TRBV5-5	TGTGCCAGCAGCCGTGCGGGGACTAGCGGCTCCTACGAGCAGTACTTC	CASSRAGTSGSYEQYF
TRBJ2-7	NA	NA	TRBV5-5	TGTGCCAGCCTGGATGCGGGGCGTCAGTACGAGCAGTACTTC	CASLDAGRQYEQYF
TRBJ2-5	NA	NA	TRBV20-1	TGCAGTGCTAGAGATGGGGGCGGGGTCAGCCAAGAGACCCAGTACTTC	CSARDGGGVSQETQYF
TRBJ2-1	few	NA	TRBV7-6	TGTGCCAGCAGCTTAATAGGGACGCCTTACAATGAGCAGTTCTTC	CASSLIGTPYNEQFF
TRBJ2-1	NA	NA	TRBV15	TGTGCCACCAGCATCCCCCAGAGACTAACACCCTACAATGAGCAGTTCTTC	CATSIPQRLTPYNEQFF
TRBJ2-1	few	TRBD2	TRBV7-2	TGTGCCACGGGGGGGGGCCCCTACAATGAGCAGTTCTTC	CATGGGPYNEQFF
TRBJ2-7	few	TRBD2	TRBV5-1	TGCGCCAGCAGCCCCCGGGGGGAGGGATCCTACGAGCAGTACTTC	CASSPRGEGSYEQYF
TRBJ2-1	NA	TRBD2	TRBV7-2	TGTGCCAGCAGCTTAGACACTAGCGGCAATGAGCAGTTCTTC	CASSLDTSGNEQFF
TRBJ2-7	NA	TRBD1	TRBV5-1	TGCGCCAGCAGCTTCTCAGGGGGCGTCTACAACGAGCAGTACTTC	CASSFSGGVYNEQYF
TRBJ2-1	few	NA	TRBV29-1	TGCAGCGTTTGGGTGTTGGCCTACAATGAGCAGTTCTTC	CSVWVLAYNEQFF
TRBJ2-7	few	NA	TRBV20-1	TGCAGTGCTAGCGGGCTATCAGAACGCTACGAGCAGTACTTC	CSASGLSERYEQYF
TRBJ2-7	few	NA	TRBV20-1	TGCAGTGCTAGAGATGTTTCCAGGGTCTACGAGCAGTACTTC	CSARDVSRVYEQYF
TRBJ2-1	NA	TRBD1	TRBV5-1	TGCGCCAGCAGCTGGGGGACAGGGTCCTACAATGAGCAGTTCTTC	CASSWGTGSYNEQFF
TRBJ2-7	NA	NA	TRBV28	TGTGCCAGCAGTTTAGGGCGGAACCACGAGCAGTACTTC	CASSLGRNHEQYF
TRBJ2-7	NA	NA	TRBV20-1	TGCAGTGCTAGAAGGCAGGAGACGCCCGAGCAGTACTTC	CSARRQETPEQYF
TRBJ2-1	few	NA	TRBV5-1	TGCGCCAGCAGCGCCGGCACAGGGAATGAGCAGTTCTTC	CASSAGTGNEQFF
TRBJ2-5	NA	NA	TRBV29-1	TGCAGCGTTGAAGATCTGAGGGGGGAGAGGGAGACCCAGTACTTC	CSVEDLRGERETQYF
TRBJ2-1	few	TRBD2	TRBV7-9	TGTGCCAGCAGCTTAGCCTTAGCGGGAGAATCCTACAATGAGCAGTTCTTC	CASSLALAGESYNEQFF
TRBJ2-3	few	TRBD1	TRBV6-1	TGTGCCAGCAGCTGGGACAGGGATACGCAGTATTTT	CASSWDRDTQYF
TRBJ2-1	NA	NA	TRBV4-1	TGCGCCAGCAGACGAGAGCCGGAAAGCTCCTACAATGAGCAGTTCTTC	CASRREPESSYNEQFF
TRBJ2-1	NA	TRBD2	TRBV20-1	TGCAGTGCTAGCGCTCACGCGGGAGGCCACAATGAGCAGTTCTTC	CSASAHAGGHNEQFF
TRBJ2-1	NA	NA	TRBV29-1	TGCAGCGTTGCAGAGACAAGGTACAATGAGCAGTTCTTC	CSVAETRYNEQFF
TRBJ1-1	NA	NA	TRBV4-2	TGTGCCAGCAGCCAAAGGTGGGGGGCTGAAGCTTTCTTT	CASSQRWGAEAFF
TRBJ2-7	few	TRBD1	TRBV27	TGTGCCAGCAGACTAGGGGGACAGGGTATTATCGAGCAGTACTTC	CASRLGGQGIIEQYF
TRBJ2-7	once	NA	TRBV5-1	TGCGCCAGCAGCTGGTGGGATGGCTACGAGCAGTACTTC	CASSWWDGYEQYF
TRBJ2-7	NA	TRBD2	TRBV3-1	TGTGCCAGCAGCTATGGGACTAGCGGGAGAGGATTGTACTTC	CASSYGTSGRGLYF
TRBJ2-5	NA	TRBD2	TRBV20-1	TGCAGTGCAAGGCCCGGGCCTAGCGGTTGGGAGACCCAGTACTTC	CSARPGPSGWETQYF
TRBJ2-1	few	TRBD2	TRBV6-6	TGTGCCAGCAGTTACCCGGGACTAGCCAATGAGCAGTTCTTC	CASSYPGLANEQFF
TRBJ2-1	NA	NA	TRBV20-1	TGCAGTGCTAGAAACCCAAGAGGGCAGTTCTTC	CSARNPRGQFF
TRBJ2-7	few	TRBD1	TRBV19	TGTGCCAGTAGACCGGGACAGGGTTTGTACGAGCAGTACTTC	CASRPGQGLYEQYF